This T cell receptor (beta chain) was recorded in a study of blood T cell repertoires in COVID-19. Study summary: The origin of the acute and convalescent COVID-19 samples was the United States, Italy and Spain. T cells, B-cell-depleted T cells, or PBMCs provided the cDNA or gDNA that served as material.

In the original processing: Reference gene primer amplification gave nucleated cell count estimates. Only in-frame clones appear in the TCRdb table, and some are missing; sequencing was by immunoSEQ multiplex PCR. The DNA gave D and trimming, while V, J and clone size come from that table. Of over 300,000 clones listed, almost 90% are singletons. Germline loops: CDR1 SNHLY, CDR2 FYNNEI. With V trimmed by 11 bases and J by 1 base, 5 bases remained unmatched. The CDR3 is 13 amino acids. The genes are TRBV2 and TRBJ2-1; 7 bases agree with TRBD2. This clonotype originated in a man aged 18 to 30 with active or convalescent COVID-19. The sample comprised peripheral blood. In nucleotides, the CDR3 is TGTGCCCAGCCGGGAGGATCCTACAATGAGCAGTTCTTC. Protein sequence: CAQPGGSYNEQFF. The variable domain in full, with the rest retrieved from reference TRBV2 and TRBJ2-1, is EPEVTQTPSHQVTQMGQEVILRCVPISNHLYFYWYRQILGQKVEFLVSFYNNEISEKSEIFDDQFSVERPDGSNFTLKIRSTKLEDSAMYFCAQPGGSYNEQFFGPGTRLTVL.